Listed below are T cell receptor beta chains from one sample, sequenced in a study of T-cell memory formation after mild COVID-19. MiXCR was run by TCRdb on the 5' RACE reads, yielding one entry per CDR3 protein. The sample lists approximately 150,000 distinct CDR3 sequences; roughly 21% were seen once. The specimen was PBMCs or a T cell subset sorted from them (not recorded which). These TCRs come from an adult woman who had mild COVID-19 (a few samples of this study predate the infection). Cell type and time point are not known. CDR3s include the opening cysteine and the closing phenylalanine or tryptophan. Each record gives: V gene, J gene, CDR3 protein.

TRBV4-1	TRBJ2-3	CASSSTSRQGAADTQYF
TRBV12-3/TRBV12-4	TRBJ2-1	CASGTSGRAGEQFF
TRBV11-2	TRBJ2-3	CASSPRPAGLGDTQYF
TRBV20-1	TRBJ1-2	CSATGFVGYTF
TRBV20-1	TRBJ2-7	CSAVAGTPYEQYF
TRBV6-6	TRBJ1-2	CASRLPPGRNFSYGYTF
TRBV29-1	TRBJ1-5	CSVRAGGGNQPQHF
TRBV12-3/TRBV12-4	TRBJ1-2	CASTLSGTGGLYGYTF
TRBV11-1	TRBJ2-1	CASSRDWSSYNEQFF
TRBV12-3/TRBV12-4	TRBJ1-2	CASSFTTGANYGYTF
TRBV5-1	TRBJ2-1	CASSLGTQGGEQFF
TRBV7-2	TRBJ2-3	CASSLAPPDTQYF
TRBV24-1	TRBJ2-3	CATSDPTGGADTQYF
TRBV14	TRBJ2-7	CASSRGTGTYEQYF
TRBV18	TRBJ1-1	CASSPLYSSNTEAFF
TRBV6-4	TRBJ1-1	CASSDYIRVSEAFF
TRBV2	TRBJ2-2	CASISGSANTGELFF
TRBV4-1	TRBJ2-7	CASSQDRTSYEQYF
TRBV20-1	TRBJ2-1	CSATSGRRPNEQFF
TRBV7-2	TRBJ2-1	CASSSLGALSEQFF
TRBV14	TRBJ2-5	CASSQIPGETQYF
TRBV5-1	TRBJ2-1	CASSLGSTNEQFF
TRBV2	TRBJ2-3	CASSLENGSTDTQYF
TRBV7-2	TRBJ2-3	CASSFVSIGGTQYF
TRBV2	TRBJ1-1	CASRQMNTEAFF
TRBV7-3	TRBJ2-1	CASSLGREKAEQFF
TRBV12-3/TRBV12-4	TRBJ1-6	CASSPRQNNSPLHF
TRBV9	TRBJ2-7	CASSVDPGSGQGHQEQYF
TRBV5-1	TRBJ1-2	CASSYGTVRPGYTF
TRBV20-1	TRBJ2-3	CSATGPTDTQYF
TRBV18	TRBJ2-7	CASSPGQGGEQYF
TRBV5-1	TRBJ2-7	CASSGGTGSYEQYF